This is a list of T cell receptor beta chains from one sample in a study of blood T cell repertoires in COVID-19. TCRdb's copy holds only in-frame clones and misses some; the assay was immunoSEQ multiplex PCR. The sample has more than 350,000 clones, about 88% seen once. The source material was PBMCs or T cells enriched from blood (not recorded which). The receptors were gathered from a woman aged 18-29 years who had been exposed to COVID-19. The CDR3 runs from the conserved cysteine through the conserved F or W. The order of the fields is D gene, J gene, V gene, CDR3 DNA, CDR3 protein. The D gene is left open where the match is weak.

D: .; J: TRBJ2-2; V: TRBV2; DNA: TGTGCCAGCAGTGGGGAGTTGGTCGGGGAGCTGTTTTTT; CDR3: CASSGELVGELFF
D: .; J: TRBJ2-1; V: TRBV7-6; DNA: TGTGCCAGCAGCTCTGAGGGGGATGAGCAGTTCTTC; CDR3: CASSSEGDEQFF
D: .; J: TRBJ2-7; V: TRBV5-6; DNA: TGTGCCAGCAGCGATCGACGGAGTTTTAGCTCCTACGAGCAGTACTTC; CDR3: CASSDRRSFSSYEQYF
D: TRBD2; J: TRBJ2-7; V: TRBV7-9; DNA: TGTGCCAGCAGTTCCTCCGGGACTAGCGGTTCCTACGAGCAGTACTTC; CDR3: CASSSSGTSGSYEQYF
D: .; J: TRBJ2-7; V: TRBV6-5; DNA: TGTGCCAGCAGTTACAATTTCGGGGTTTACGAGCAGTACTTC; CDR3: CASSYNFGVYEQYF
D: TRBD1; J: TRBJ1-3; V: TRBV7-6; DNA: TGTGCCAGCAGCTTAACCTCGACAGGGACCAGCTCTGGAAACACCATATATTTT; CDR3: CASSLTSTGTSSGNTIYF
D: TRBD2; J: TRBJ2-7; V: TRBV27; DNA: TGTGCCAGCAGTCTGGGGACTAGTGGGTACGAGCAGTACTTC; CDR3: CASSLGTSGYEQYF
D: TRBD1; J: TRBJ2-6; V: TRBV27; DNA: TGTGCCAGCAGTCGACAGGGGTTGGGGGCCAACGTCCTGACTTTC; CDR3: CASSRQGLGANVLTF
D: .; J: TRBJ1-1; V: TRBV13; DNA: TGTGCCAGCAGCAGACGGGGGAACACTGAAGCTTTCTTT; CDR3: CASSRRGNTEAFF
D: TRBD2; J: TRBJ2-1; V: TRBV18; DNA: TGTGCCAGCTCACCCCAGCGGGGGGGCCTGGACAATGAGCAGTTCTTC; CDR3: CASSPQRGGLDNEQFF
D: .; J: TRBJ1-2; V: TRBV29-1; DNA: TGCAGCGTTGTCACTCGGAACTATGGCTACACCTTC; CDR3: CSVVTRNYGYTF
D: .; J: TRBJ1-1; V: TRBV6-4; DNA: TGTGCCAGCAGAGCGGGACTCTCGAACACTGAAGCTTTCTTT; CDR3: CASRAGLSNTEAFF
D: TRBD1; J: TRBJ2-7; V: TRBV5-8; DNA: TGTGCCAGCAGCCCAGGGACAGGTAGTGCCTACGAGCAGTACTTC; CDR3: CASSPGTGSAYEQYF
D: TRBD2; J: TRBJ2-7; V: TRBV9; DNA: TGTGCCAGCAGCGTAGGCGCTAGCGGTGAATACACCTACGAGCAGTACTTC; CDR3: CASSVGASGEYTYEQYF
D: TRBD2; J: TRBJ2-1; V: TRBV28; DNA: TGTGCCAGCAGGCGCCAACCTAGCGGGAGGTTGGATGAGCAGTTCTTC; CDR3: CASRRQPSGRLDEQFF
D: .; J: TRBJ2-7; V: TRBV6-1; DNA: TGTGCCAGCAGTGAAGGGGAGTCTTACGAGCAGTACTTC; CDR3: CASSEGESYEQYF
D: .; J: TRBJ2-3; V: TRBV5-1; DNA: TGCGCCAGCAGCTTGGGACTCGCGGTAGATACGCAGTATTTT; CDR3: CASSLGLAVDTQYF